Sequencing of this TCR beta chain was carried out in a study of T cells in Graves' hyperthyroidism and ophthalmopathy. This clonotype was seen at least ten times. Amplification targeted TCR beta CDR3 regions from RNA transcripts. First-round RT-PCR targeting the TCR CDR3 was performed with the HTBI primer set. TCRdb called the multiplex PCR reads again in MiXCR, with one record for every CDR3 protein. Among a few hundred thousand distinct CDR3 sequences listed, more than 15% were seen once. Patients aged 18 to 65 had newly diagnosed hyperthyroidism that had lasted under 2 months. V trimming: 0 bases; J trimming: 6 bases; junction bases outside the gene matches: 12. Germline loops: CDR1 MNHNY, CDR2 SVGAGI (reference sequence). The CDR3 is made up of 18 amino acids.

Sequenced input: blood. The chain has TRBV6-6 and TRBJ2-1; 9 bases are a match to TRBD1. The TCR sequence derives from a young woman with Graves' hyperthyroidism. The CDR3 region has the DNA TGTGCCAGCAGTTACTCGCTTTCAGGGGACAGGGCCCCCAATGAGCAGTTCTTC. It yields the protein CASSYSLSGDRAPNEQFF.